Following are 28 T cell receptor beta chains from one sample sequenced in a study of shared clonotypes between healthy human individuals. The method was immunoSEQ multiplex PCR; TCRdb's version includes in-frame clones alone and lacks a portion of them. Of hundreds of thousands of clones in the sample, around 77% were seen once. Input material: PBMCs. These receptors were obtained from a woman aged 40 to 50 in good health. Some clones in this sample may be carry-over from other donors' samples.

This clone appeared once. The V call is TRBV7-9, the J call TRBJ2-7, with D perhaps matching TRBD2 (5 bases). The CDR3 length is 12 residues. Germline V gives CDR1 SEHNR, CDR2 FQNEAQ (reference sequence). Deletions cut 5 bases from V and 6 bases from J, with 11 bases between. The CDR3 here is CASSQEGGEQYF. In nucleotides, the CDR3 is TGTGCCAGCAGCCAAGAGGGTGGCGAGCAGTACTTC.

This chain joins TRBV7-9 and TRBJ2-5; 12 bases fit TRBD1. Germline V lookup: CDR1 SEHNR, CDR2 FQNEAQ (reference sequence). The CDR3 is made up of 16 amino acids. V trimming: 1 base; J trimming: 5 bases; junction bases outside the gene matches: 5. The CDR3 sequence is CASSLGGQGARETQYF. The CDR3 DNA sequence: TGTGCCAGCAGCTTAGGGGGACAGGGGGCGCGGGAGACCCAGTACTTC.

The chain recombines TRBV7-8 with TRBJ2-6, with TRBD2 as a possible D gene (6 bases). The CDR3 runs 19 residues. The V gene lost 6 bases and the J gene lost 4 bases, with 25 bases spanning the gap. CDR1 is SGHVS, CDR2 FQNEAQ, per germline. CDR3 in DNA: TGTGCCAGCAGAAAAAGGTCGTCTAGCGACGTGAGGGGGGCCAACGTCCTGACTTTC. Translated: CASRKRSSSDVRGANVLTF.

The chain links TRBV4-1 to TRBJ2-3, with 7 bases matching TRBD2. Unmatched junction bases numbered 14, after V lost 4 bases and J lost 4 bases. Germline assignment: CDR1 MGHRA and CDR2 YSYEKL. CDR3 size: 17 residues. In nucleotides, the CDR3 is TGCGCCAGCAGCCCACCGTCGGCGGGAGCAAGGCCAGATACGCAGTATTTT. This gives the protein CASSPPSAGARPDTQYF.

V and J are TRBV11-3 and TRBJ2-1; the match to TRBD2 covers 9 bases. Per the germline V gene, CDR1 is SGHNT and CDR2 is YENEEA. The CDR3 length is 16 residues. The V segment lost 3 bases and the J segment 5 bases; nucleotides outside the gene matches: 8. The CDR3 sequence is CASSLDGLASDNEQFF. The CDR3 coding sequence is TGTGCCAGCAGCTTGGACGGACTAGCGAGTGACAATGAGCAGTTCTTC.

This chain links TRBV29-1 with TRBJ2-7; 10 nucleotides agree with TRBD1. J was trimmed by 6 bases and V by 7 bases; bases with no gene match: 9. The CDR3 has 13 residues. Germline V gene lookup returns CDR1 SQVTM and CDR2 ANQGSEA. CDR3 coding DNA: TGCAGCGCCTCCGGGACAGGGGACCGCGAGCAGTACTTC. Translation gives CSASGTGDREQYF.

The chain combines TRBV28 with TRBJ2-1, with D unclear. Germline V gene sequence: CDR1 MDHEN, CDR2 SYDVKM. V lost 9 bases to trimming and J lost 4 bases, with 4 bases between them. The CDR3 is 10 residues long. CDR3 in DNA: TGTGCCAGTGAGTACAATGAGCAGTTCTTC. It specifies CASEYNEQFF.

V usage is TRBV10-2 and J usage is TRBJ2-1, with 8 bases aligning to TRBD2. CDR1 and CDR2 (germline): WSHSY, SAAADI. V shed 11 bases and J 3 bases; nucleotides not matched to a gene: 12. The CDR3 is made up of 15 amino acids. CDR3 sequence reads: CASHLREGLYNEQFF. The CDR3 DNA is TGCGCCTCCCACCTCCGGGAGGGCCTCTACAATGAGCAGTTCTTC.

For this clone: The sample contains more than one DNA sequence encoding this CDR3. This chain links TRBV5-4 with TRBJ1-2; 7 positions agree with TRBD1. The ends lost 4 bases at V and 2 bases at J; junction bases unmatched: 5. The CDR3 runs 14 residues. Germline CDR1 is SGHNT and CDR2 is YYREEE (reference sequence). CDR3 nucleotide sequence: TGTGCCAGCAGCCCGGGACAGACAAACTATGGCTACACCTTC. Translated, it gives CASSPGQTNYGYTF.

V gene TRBV2 combines with J gene TRBJ2-6; D is ambiguous. Germline lookup yields CDR1 SNHLY and CDR2 FYNNEI. V lost 5 bases and J 0 bases, leaving 5 bases between the germline ends. This CDR3 has 14 amino acids. CDR3 residues: CASSPDSGANVLTF. The CDR3 DNA is TGTGCCAGCAGTCCAGACTCTGGGGCCAACGTCCTGACTTTC.

The chain carries TRBV14 and TRBJ2-3; 12 bases align to TRBD1. The CDR3 length is 17 residues. J was trimmed by 3 bases and V by 4 bases; bases with no gene match: 8. Germline V lookup: CDR1 SGHDN, CDR2 FVKESK. Here the CDR3 DNA reads TGTGCCAGCAGCCGCGGGGACAGGGGGCGAGCTACAGATACGCAGTATTTT. Protein: CASSRGDRGRATDTQYF.

This clone was recorded at least ten times. V usage is TRBV28 and J usage is TRBJ2-7; no clear D. Germline assignment: CDR1 MDHEN and CDR2 SYDVKM. V was clipped by 2 bases and J by 3 bases, with 11 bases between them. This CDR3 region has 14 residues. CDR3 sequence: CASSLHSDNYEQYF. The CDR3 bases are TGTGCCAGCAGTTTACACTCCGATAACTACGAGCAGTACTTC.

The chain carries TRBV28 and TRBJ1-4; D call uncertain. Trimming removed 10 bases at V and 4 bases at J, with 16 bases between. Germline V gene sequence: CDR1 MDHEN, CDR2 SYDVKM. This CDR3 comprises 14 residues. This chain's CDR3 is CATKGRAFNEKLFF. The CDR3 DNA reads as TGTGCCACCAAGGGTAGGGCCTTTAATGAAAAACTGTTTTTT.

The chain has TRBV18 and TRBJ2-7, with TRBD2 matching over 14 bases. There are 16 residues in the CDR3. V lost 4 bases, J lost 4 bases, and 6 bases stayed unmatched. In germline, CDR1 is KGHSH, CDR2 LQKENI. CDR3 sequence: CASSLGLAGGGYEQYF. DNA for the CDR3: TGTGCCAGCTCACTCGGACTAGCGGGAGGCGGATACGAGCAGTACTTC.

V is TRBV7-9 and J is TRBJ1-5; D is undetermined. There are 13 residues in the CDR3. V gave up 5 bases and J gave up 6 bases, with 11 bases separating them. Germline CDR1 SEHNR, CDR2 FQNEAQ (reference sequence). CDR3 protein: CASSRVIGQPQHF. The CDR3, as DNA: TGTGCCAGCAGCCGAGTAATAGGTCAGCCCCAGCATTTT.

The chain couples TRBV5-1 to TRBJ1-4; D unclear. Trimming stripped 0 bases from V and 1 base from J, with 4 bases between. CDR3 length: 14 residues. CDR1 and CDR2 from the germline V gene are SGHRS and YFSETQ. The CDR3 loop is CASSLGVTNEKLFF. DNA of the CDR3: TGCGCCAGCAGCTTGGGGGTAACTAATGAAAAACTGTTTTTT.

This clone was seen more than once but under ten times. The chain links TRBV5-4 to TRBJ2-7; D possibly matches TRBD1 or TRBD2 (7 bases each). The CDR3 is 15 amino acids. The V end lost 5 bases, the J end lost 0 bases, and 15 bases lay between the germline ends. CDR1 is SGHNT, CDR2 YYREEE, per germline (reference sequence). This CDR3 reads CASRMDRTSSYEQYF. DNA for the CDR3: TGTGCCAGCAGGATGGACAGGACTAGCTCCTACGAGCAGTACTTC.

This clone has more than one count but fewer than ten. J is TRBJ2-7 and V is TRBV25-1; D ambiguous. From germline, CDR1 is MGHDK and CDR2 SYGVNS. Trimming shortened V by 5 bases and J by 5 bases, and 13 bases separated the two germline ends. The CDR3 covers 13 residues. The CDR3: CASSLGLQNEQYF. The CDR3 DNA is TGTGCCAGCAGTCTAGGGTTACAGAACGAGCAGTACTTC.

The chain couples TRBV28 to TRBJ2-7, with a weak D call TRBD1 (6 bases). Trimming stripped 4 bases from V and 1 base from J, with 14 bases between. CDR3 length: 15 amino acids. The germline V gene has CDR1 MDHEN and CDR2 SYDVKM. The CDR3: CASSSTHRESYEQYF. The CDR3 bases are TGTGCCAGCAGTTCTACCCACAGGGAATCCTACGAGCAGTACTTC.

CDR3 in DNA: TGTGCCAGCAGCTTCGCTCCACGCGTCCTGACTTTC. Translation: CASSFAPRVLTF. The chain couples TRBV14 to TRBJ2-6; D gene uncertain. Germline CDR1 and CDR2: SGHDN and FVKESK. The CDR3 has 12 amino acids. V shed 5 bases and J shed 12 bases, with 11 bases lying between them.

The V call is TRBV4-1, the J call TRBJ2-5; no definite D call. CDR1 is MGHRA and CDR2 is YSYEKL in the germline V gene. With 0 bases removed from V and 1 base from J, the gap between germline ends came to 3 bases. The length of the CDR3 is 13 residues. CDR3 sequence (DNA): TGCGCCAGCAGCCAAGATCGCCAAGAGACCCAGTACTTC. Translating it yields CASSQDRQETQYF.

On this clone itself: A far more abundant clone sits one base away, making this likely a read error. The chain couples TRBV5-1 to TRBJ1-1; D is perhaps TRBD1 (5 bases). V was cut by 4 bases and J by 6 bases, with 16 bases left in between. The CDR3 has 14 residues. Per germline, CDR1 SGHRS and CDR2 YFSETQ. CDR3 DNA: TGCGCCAGCAGCCGGCGGGACGATTCAGCTGAAGCTTTCTTT. As protein: CASSRRDDSAEAFF.

V is TRBV7-2 and J is TRBJ1-2, with TRBD1 matching 12 bases. Germline values: CDR1 SGHTA, CDR2 FQGNSA. V gave up 2 bases and J gave up 6 bases; unmatched junction bases: 13. This CDR3 spans 18 amino acids. The CDR3 nucleotides are TGTGCCAGCAGCTTAACCCCGGGACAGGGGGCGGGGGTAAATGGCTACACCTTC. This gives the protein CASSLTPGQGAGVNGYTF.

The chain links TRBV10-2 to TRBJ2-7; possibly TRBD1 for D (5 bases). Germline-derived CDR1 and CDR2 are WSHSY and SAAADI. The germline V and J ends were trimmed by 6 bases and 0 bases, with 6 bases remaining between them. This CDR3 has 12 residues. As DNA, the CDR3 is TGCGCCAGCAGGGACAACTCCTACGAGCAGTACTTC. Protein: CASRDNSYEQYF.

V gene TRBV6-1 combines with J gene TRBJ2-7; maybe TRBD1 (7 bases). Deletions cut 6 bases from V and 5 bases from J, with 20 bases between. This CDR3 has 15 amino acids. Germline CDR1 reads MNHNS; CDR2 reads SASEGT. The CDR3 DNA sequence: TGTGCCAGCAGGGACGCAGGGGGGATACCGGACGAGCAGTACTTC. The encoded protein is CASRDAGGIPDEQYF.

The chain is built from TRBV5-1 and TRBJ2-5; 12 bases fit TRBD2. CDR3 length equals 18 residues. The germline V gene encodes CDR1 SGHRS and CDR2 YFSETQ. J gave up 2 bases and V 4 bases, and 12 bases lay outside the gene matches. The DNA of the CDR3 is TGCGCCAGCAGCCCATTTGGGCTAGCGGGAGGGCCTCAAGAGACCCAGTACTTC. Protein product: CASSPFGLAGGPQETQYF.

The chain couples TRBV18 to TRBJ1-2, with D perhaps TRBD1 (5 bases). Germline V gene sequence: CDR1 KGHSH, CDR2 LQKENI. The V end lost 0 bases, the J end lost 4 bases, and 12 bases lay between the germline ends. This CDR3 is 15 amino acids long. The CDR3 DNA follows: TGTGCCAGCTCACCACCGGCAGGGAAGGTCTATGGCTACACCTTC. Protein product: CASSPPAGKVYGYTF.

This clone was found once. V usage is TRBV4-1 and J usage is TRBJ2-1, with D unresolved. The V gene's germline CDR1 is MGHRA and CDR2 YSYEKL. CDR3 length equals 15 residues. V lost 0 bases and J lost 3, with 9 bases in between. The CDR3 nucleotides are TGCGCCAGCAGCCAAGAACAGACCTACTACAATGAGCAGTTCTTC. Amino acids: CASSQEQTYYNEQFF.